These T cell receptor beta chains were read from a single sample in a study of T cells after yellow fever vaccination. MiXCR, run by TCRdb on the 5' RACE reads, gives a single entry per CDR3 protein. Of 250,000 or so distinct CDR3 sequences in the sample, approximately 3.6% were seen once. The sample consisted of PBMCs, taken 15 days after the yellow fever booster vaccination. The receptors come from a man aged 18 to 30 who received the YFV17D yellow fever vaccine. CDR3s include the opening cysteine and the closing phenylalanine or tryptophan. The order of the fields is CDR3 length, clone size, J gene, D gene, V gene, CDR3 DNA, CDR3 protein. D genes are given only for firm matches. Size tells how often a clone was seen (once, few, many) or the class of an expanded clone, and some rows leave it out.

cdr3_length: 16
clone_size: many
j_call: TRBJ2-2
d_call: -
v_call: TRBV7-2
cdr3_nt: TGTGCCAGCACCAACTCCAGGGGAGGTATGGGCGGGGAGCTGTTTTTT
cdr3_aa: CASTNSRGGMGGELFF

cdr3_length: 17
clone_size: many
j_call: TRBJ2-7
d_call: TRBD1
v_call: TRBV7-9
cdr3_nt: TGTGCCAGCAGCTCTTACAGGGGGCGAACCCCCTTCTACGAGCAGTACTTC
cdr3_aa: CASSSYRGRTPFYEQYF

cdr3_length: 16
clone_size: many
j_call: TRBJ2-7
d_call: -
v_call: TRBV5-4
cdr3_nt: TGTGCCAGCAGCTGGGTACCGGACGCAACGTATTACGAGCAGTACTTC
cdr3_aa: CASSWVPDATYYEQYF

cdr3_length: 17
clone_size: many
j_call: TRBJ1-1
d_call: -
v_call: TRBV7-9
cdr3_nt: TGTGCCAGCAGAACCCGGGGGTCCCAAGGCATGAACACTGAAGCTTTCTTT
cdr3_aa: CASRTRGSQGMNTEAFF

cdr3_length: 14
clone_size: many
j_call: TRBJ2-3
d_call: -
v_call: TRBV5-4
cdr3_nt: TGTGCCAGCACCTGGCAGGGGAGCACAGATACGCAGTATTTT
cdr3_aa: CASTWQGSTDTQYF

cdr3_length: 13
clone_size: many
j_call: TRBJ2-3
d_call: -
v_call: TRBV10-3
cdr3_nt: TGTGCCATCAGGGAGGGGGGCTCAGATACGCAGTATTTT
cdr3_aa: CAIREGGSDTQYF

cdr3_length: 16
clone_size: many
j_call: TRBJ2-3
d_call: TRBD2
v_call: TRBV4-2
cdr3_nt: TGTGCCAGCAGCCCACGTTTTGGAGCGGGGTCAGATACGCAGTATTTT
cdr3_aa: CASSPRFGAGSDTQYF

cdr3_length: 15
clone_size: many
j_call: TRBJ2-1
d_call: -
v_call: TRBV7-9
cdr3_nt: TGTGCCAGCATCGGAGCGGAGGGAACCGACCGTGAGCAGTTCTTC
cdr3_aa: CASIGAEGTDREQFF

cdr3_length: 14
clone_size: many
j_call: TRBJ1-5
d_call: -
v_call: TRBV2
cdr3_nt: TGTGCCAGCAGCGCAGAGGGGGGCTGGCAGCCCCAGCATTTT
cdr3_aa: CASSAEGGWQPQHF

cdr3_length: 11
clone_size: many
j_call: TRBJ1-2
d_call: -
v_call: TRBV6-6
cdr3_nt: TGTGCCAGCAGTTACTCGGAGGGCTACACCTTC
cdr3_aa: CASSYSEGYTF

cdr3_length: 16
clone_size: many
j_call: TRBJ1-1
d_call: -
v_call: TRBV9
cdr3_nt: TGTGCCAGCAGCGCATGGGGGCAGGGGAAGGTTCCTGAAGCTTTCTTT
cdr3_aa: CASSAWGQGKVPEAFF

cdr3_length: 15
clone_size: many
j_call: TRBJ2-3
d_call: TRBD1
v_call: TRBV7-9
cdr3_nt: TGTGCCAGCAGCCGTACAGGGGGGAGCACAGATACGCAGTATTTT
cdr3_aa: CASSRTGGSTDTQYF

cdr3_length: 14
clone_size: many
j_call: TRBJ2-3
d_call: TRBD1
v_call: TRBV29-1
cdr3_nt: TGCAGCGTTGCCCAGGGGGCGGGCGCAGATACGCAGTATTTT
cdr3_aa: CSVAQGAGADTQYF

cdr3_length: 13
clone_size: many
j_call: TRBJ2-3
d_call: -
v_call: TRBV12-3/TRBV12-4
cdr3_nt: TGTGCCAGCAGTCCTCTCAACCCATTTACGCAGTATTTT
cdr3_aa: CASSPLNPFTQYF

cdr3_length: 14
clone_size: many
j_call: TRBJ2-5
d_call: -
v_call: TRBV11-2
cdr3_nt: TGTGCCAGCAGCCTACGAAGTCAGGGGGAGACCCAGTACTTC
cdr3_aa: CASSLRSQGETQYF

cdr3_length: 16
clone_size: many
j_call: TRBJ2-7
d_call: TRBD1
v_call: TRBV7-2
cdr3_nt: TGTGCCAGCAGCTTAGCTTCAGGGGGCCTAACTTACGAGCAGTACTTC
cdr3_aa: CASSLASGGLTYEQYF

cdr3_length: 14
clone_size: few
j_call: TRBJ2-3
d_call: TRBD1
v_call: TRBV12-3/TRBV12-4
cdr3_nt: TGTGCCAGCAGTTGGACAGGGACGGGGGATACGCAGTATTTT
cdr3_aa: CASSWTGTGDTQYF

cdr3_length: 16
clone_size: few
j_call: TRBJ1-5
d_call: TRBD1
v_call: TRBV18
cdr3_nt: TGTGCCAGCTCACTAAAGGGGACAGGGGAAGGCCGGCCCCAGCATTTT
cdr3_aa: CASSLKGTGEGRPQHF

cdr3_length: 12
clone_size: once
j_call: TRBJ2-1
d_call: -
v_call: TRBV19
cdr3_nt: TGTGCCTGTAGTATAGAAGGCCGGGGGCAGTTCTTC
cdr3_aa: CACSIEGRGQFF

cdr3_length: 14
clone_size: many
j_call: TRBJ1-6
d_call: -
v_call: TRBV10-3
cdr3_nt: TGTGCCATCAGTGAGCGGGGCGAGAATTCACCCCTCCACTTT
cdr3_aa: CAISERGENSPLHF

cdr3_length: 13
clone_size: many
j_call: TRBJ2-7
d_call: TRBD1
v_call: TRBV10-3
cdr3_nt: TGTGCCCTGGCAGGGGACAGCTCCTACGAGCAGTACTTC
cdr3_aa: CALAGDSSYEQYF

cdr3_length: 14
clone_size: many
j_call: TRBJ2-3
d_call: TRBD1
v_call: TRBV6-6
cdr3_nt: TGTGCCAGTCGACAGGGATTCATCACAGATACGCAGTATTTT
cdr3_aa: CASRQGFITDTQYF

cdr3_length: 15
clone_size: -
j_call: TRBJ1-1
d_call: -
v_call: TRBV4-3
cdr3_nt: TGCGCCAGCAGCCAAGATACAGGGCCCGACACTGAAGCTTTCTTT
cdr3_aa: CASSQDTGPDTEAFF

cdr3_length: 17
clone_size: many
j_call: TRBJ2-7
d_call: TRBD1
v_call: TRBV5-1
cdr3_nt: TGCGCCAGCAGCCCCTCACCCCCCGGGACAGAACTCTACGAGCAGTACTTC
cdr3_aa: CASSPSPPGTELYEQYF

cdr3_length: 17
clone_size: many
j_call: TRBJ2-3
d_call: TRBD2
v_call: TRBV7-2
cdr3_nt: TGTGCCAGCAGCTTAAGACTAGCGGGGGGCCTCATGGATACGCAGTATTTT
cdr3_aa: CASSLRLAGGLMDTQYF

cdr3_length: 15
clone_size: many
j_call: TRBJ2-1
d_call: TRBD2
v_call: TRBV5-1
cdr3_nt: TGCGCCAGCAGCCAGGGACTAGCGGGGGAGGGGGAGCAGTTCTTC
cdr3_aa: CASSQGLAGEGEQFF

cdr3_length: 11
clone_size: many
j_call: TRBJ1-1
d_call: -
v_call: TRBV25-1
cdr3_nt: TGTGCCAGCAGTGTAGCAACTGAAGCTTTCTTT
cdr3_aa: CASSVATEAFF

cdr3_length: 12
clone_size: many
j_call: TRBJ2-4
d_call: TRBD2
v_call: TRBV29-1
cdr3_nt: TGCAGCGCAGCTAGCGGGGACGACATTCAGTACTTC
cdr3_aa: CSAASGDDIQYF

cdr3_length: 13
clone_size: many
j_call: TRBJ2-3
d_call: TRBD2
v_call: TRBV20-1
cdr3_nt: TGCAGTGCCCCGGGACTAGCGAGAGATACGCAGTATTTT
cdr3_aa: CSAPGLARDTQYF

cdr3_length: 11
clone_size: many
j_call: TRBJ2-1
d_call: -
v_call: TRBV12-3/TRBV12-4
cdr3_nt: TGTGCCAGCAGTTTAACAGCCGAGCAGTTCTTC
cdr3_aa: CASSLTAEQFF